The rows below give T cell receptor beta chains drawn from one sample of a study of T cell repertoires in cytomegalovirus infection. TCRdb re-derived calls from the reads in MiXCR, one entry per CDR3 protein. The sample has about 830,000 distinct CDR3 sequences; about 33% are singletons. No antigen has been assigned to these receptors. The source material was cultured CD8+ T cells from PBMCs, sampled from culture after CMV antigen stimulation. The receptors originated from a human donor in good health (CMV status not recorded). Some clones in this sample may be carry-over from other donors' samples. CDR3s include the opening cysteine and the closing phenylalanine or tryptophan. A D gene is named only where the DNA matches it firmly. Part of the rows lack a size; the others show once, few, many or a class for expanded clones.

TRBJ1-4	TRBD1	TRBV4-2	few	TGTGCCAGCAGCCAGGGACAGGTAACCTCCGGGGAGAAACTGTTTTTT	CASSQGQVTSGEKLFF
TRBJ1-1	.	TRBV4-1	.	TGCGCCAGCAGCCACCCGGGAAGGGGGATTGAAGCTTTCTTT	CASSHPGRGIEAFF
TRBJ1-2	TRBD1	TRBV29-1	few	TGCAGCGTGGGGACCGGGACAGTTCCAGCCTATGGCTACACCTTC	CSVGTGTVPAYGYTF
TRBJ2-3	.	TRBV27	few	TGTGCCAGCAGTTTTGCGGTTAGCACAGATACGCAGTATTTT	CASSFAVSTDTQYF
TRBJ2-5	.	TRBV12-3/TRBV12-4	few	TGTGCCAGCAGTACACCCGGGGAAGGGGAGACCCAGTACTTC	CASSTPGEGETQYF
TRBJ2-1	.	TRBV13	.	TGTGCCAGCAGCTTACGGGACGTTGAGCAGTTCTTC	CASSLRDVEQFF
TRBJ1-1	.	TRBV28	.	TGTGCCAGCAGTGGAACAGCTTTCTACACTGAAGCTTTCTTT	CASSGTAFYTEAFF
TRBJ1-3	.	TRBV18	few	TGTGCCAGCTCACCACCGGTGGACACCGGAAACACCATATATTTT	CASSPPVDTGNTIYF
TRBJ2-5	.	TRBV6-1	many	TGTGCCAGCAGTGAACCGAACCTTCGGGACAAGAAAGAGACCCAGTACTTC	CASSEPNLRDKKETQYF
TRBJ1-1	.	TRBV6-1	.	TGTGCCAGCAGCGTTGTTGCCTGGGACACTGAAGCTTTCTTT	CASSVVAWDTEAFF
TRBJ2-3	.	TRBV9	.	TGTGCCAGCAGCGTAGAACAACAGCTCTCGTACACAGATACGCAGTATTTT	CASSVEQQLSYTDTQYF
TRBJ1-4	.	TRBV19	.	TGTGCCAGTAGTATTGACACAGTTAATGAAAAACTGTTTTTT	CASSIDTVNEKLFF
TRBJ2-3	TRBD1	TRBV4-1	.	TGCGCCAGCAGCATCCGGGACAGAAGCACAGATACGCAGTATTTT	CASSIRDRSTDTQYF
TRBJ2-1	TRBD2	TRBV9	.	TGTGCCTCCGAGCGGGGGGTCACCTACAATGAGCAGTTCTTC	CASERGVTYNEQFF
TRBJ1-2	TRBD1	TRBV7-6	many	TGTGCCAGCAGCTCCTTCCTTGGGACAGCTAACTATGGCTACACCTTC	CASSSFLGTANYGYTF
TRBJ2-1	.	TRBV28	few	TGTGCCAGCAGAATCGTCCAGGGTTACAATGAGCAGTTCTTC	CASRIVQGYNEQFF
TRBJ2-5	.	TRBV7-6	many	TGTGCCAGCAGCTTCAGCGGCATATTCCAAGAGACCCAGTACTTC	CASSFSGIFQETQYF
TRBJ2-7	TRBD1	TRBV6-2/TRBV6-3	.	TGTGCCACCTGGACAGGGACGGAGCAGTACTTC	CATWTGTEQYF
TRBJ1-2	.	TRBV6-5	.	TGTGCCAGCAGACTTACTGTTCCCTTCGACAGGCTGGGAGGCTACACCTTC	CASRLTVPFDRLGGYTF
TRBJ1-5	.	TRBV2	.	TGTGCCAGCACCTTAGGGGGGTGGGGTCAGCCCCAGCATTTT	CASTLGGWGQPQHF
TRBJ1-4	.	TRBV6-2/TRBV6-3	few	TGTGCCAGCAGTTACTCGAATCGACAGCCTCATGAAAAACTGTTTTTT	CASSYSNRQPHEKLFF
TRBJ2-1	.	TRBV4-1	.	TGCGCCAGCAGCCAAGGGTTTGACTCCTACAATGAGCAGTTCTTC	CASSQGFDSYNEQFF
TRBJ2-2	TRBD1	TRBV18	.	TGTGCCAGCTCACCATCCGGACAGGGAAAAACCGGGGAGCTGTTTTTT	CASSPSGQGKTGELFF
TRBJ2-7	.	TRBV6-1	.	TGTGCCAGCAGCCCCGCCACTGAGCAGTGGTCCTACGAGCAGTACTTC	CASSPATEQWSYEQYF
TRBJ1-1	.	TRBV28	few	TGTGCCAGCAGTTTATTATCCAGGGGGAACACTGAAGCTTTCTTT	CASSLLSRGNTEAFF
TRBJ2-3	TRBD2	TRBV2	.	TGTGCCAGCCTAGGACTAGCTCAAGGGGATACGCAGTATTTT	CASLGLAQGDTQYF
TRBJ1-5	.	TRBV2	.	TGTGCCAGCAGTGAGTTTTCTAATAGCAATCAGCCCCAGCATTTT	CASSEFSNSNQPQHF
TRBJ2-1	.	TRBV7-9	few	TGTGCCAGCAGATCGGTGGGATATGAGCAGTTCTTC	CASRSVGYEQFF
TRBJ2-3	.	TRBV7-2	many	TGTGCCAGCAGCGCCGGCCGAGGCAGCACAGATACGCAGTATTTT	CASSAGRGSTDTQYF
TRBJ2-1	.	TRBV6-1	few	TGTGCCACAGGGGGGGGCCGGGATGAGCAGTTCTTC	CATGGGRDEQFF
TRBJ2-3	TRBD2	TRBV7-9	.	TGTGCCAGCTATTGGGGGGGTGATACGCAGTATTTT	CASYWGGDTQYF
TRBJ2-3	.	TRBV4-1	few	TGCGCCAGCAGCCAAGAGTTCGACCCCGATACGCAGTATTTT	CASSQEFDPDTQYF
TRBJ1-4	.	TRBV6-2/TRBV6-3	.	TGTGCCAGCAGAACCAGGGTCCCGAATGAAAAACTGTTTTTT	CASRTRVPNEKLFF
TRBJ2-5	.	TRBV19	few	TGTGCCAGTAGTTGGACGGGAGAGACCCAGTACTTC	CASSWTGETQYF
TRBJ2-2	.	TRBV12-3/TRBV12-4	.	TGTGCCAGCAGTTACCGACAGAACGGGGAGCTGTTTTTT	CASSYRQNGELFF
TRBJ2-2	TRBD2	TRBV7-6	many	TGTGCCAGCAGCGCGACTAGCGGGGTACCGAACACCGGGGAGCTGTTTTTT	CASSATSGVPNTGELFF
TRBJ2-7	TRBD1	TRBV6-5	.	TGTGCCAGCAGTCCCGGGACAGGGAGGGTCGAGCAGTACTTC	CASSPGTGRVEQYF
TRBJ2-3	TRBD2	TRBV6-1	.	TGTGCCAGCAGTGAATCCCAACTAGCGGGGGGGCGCGATACGCAGTATTTT	CASSESQLAGGRDTQYF
TRBJ1-5	.	TRBV7-2	many	TGTGCCAGCAGCTTAGCGAGGAGTCAGCCCCAGCATTTT	CASSLARSQPQHF
TRBJ1-3	TRBD1	TRBV9	.	TGTGCCAGCAGCGCTACCGGGACAGGTGGAAACACCATATATTTT	CASSATGTGGNTIYF
TRBJ1-5	.	TRBV3-1	few	TGTGCCAGCAGCCAAGATGGGGGGCCTAATCAGCCCCAGCATTTT	CASSQDGGPNQPQHF
TRBJ1-1	.	TRBV7-4	.	TGTGCCAGCACCCGAGGGTTCAACACTGAAGCTTTCTTT	CASTRGFNTEAFF
TRBJ2-5	.	TRBV27	.	TGTGCCAGCAGTTTAGATGCTGCCCCCAGGACCCAGTACTTC	CASSLDAAPRTQYF
TRBJ2-1	.	TRBV29-1	.	TGCAGCGTTAAGAATGAGCAGTTCTTC	CSVKNEQFF
TRBJ2-7	TRBD2	TRBV7-2	many	TGTGCCAGCAGCACCGGGACTAGCTTGTACAGCTCCTACGAGCAGTACTTC	CASSTGTSLYSSYEQYF
TRBJ2-1	.	TRBV29-1	.	TGCAGCGTTGCCACAGACTACAATGAGCAGTTCTTC	CSVATDYNEQFF
TRBJ2-3	.	TRBV12-3/TRBV12-4	.	TGTGCCAGCAGTTTATTGGGGATAGGAGATACGCAGTATTTT	CASSLLGIGDTQYF
TRBJ1-1	.	TRBV28	.	TGTGCCAGCAGTTTCTCTTGGGCCCGATCGGGCACTGAAGCTTTCTTT	CASSFSWARSGTEAFF
TRBJ1-5	.	TRBV27	.	TGTGCCAGCAGTTTCGGGGGAGGTGGTCAGTCCCAGCATTTT	CASSFGGGGQSQHF
TRBJ1-1	TRBD1	TRBV7-8	many	TGTGCCAGCAGCTTCCGGGACAGAAGCACTGAAGCTTTCTTT	CASSFRDRSTEAFF
TRBJ2-4	.	TRBV12-3/TRBV12-4	few	TGTGCCAGCAGCCCCGGGGGTTCCAACATTCAGTACTTC	CASSPGGSNIQYF